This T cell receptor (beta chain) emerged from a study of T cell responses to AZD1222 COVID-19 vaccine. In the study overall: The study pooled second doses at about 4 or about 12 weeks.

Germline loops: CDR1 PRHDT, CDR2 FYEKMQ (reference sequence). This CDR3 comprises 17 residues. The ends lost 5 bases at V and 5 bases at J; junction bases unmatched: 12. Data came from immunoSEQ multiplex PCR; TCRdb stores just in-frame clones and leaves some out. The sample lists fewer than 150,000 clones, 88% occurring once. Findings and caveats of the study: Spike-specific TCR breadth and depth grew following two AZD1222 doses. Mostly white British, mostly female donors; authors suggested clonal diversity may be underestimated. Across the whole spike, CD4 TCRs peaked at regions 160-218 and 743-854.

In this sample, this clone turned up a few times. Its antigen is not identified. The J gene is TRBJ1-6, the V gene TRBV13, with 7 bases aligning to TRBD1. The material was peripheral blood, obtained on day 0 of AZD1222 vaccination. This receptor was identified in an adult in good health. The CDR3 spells CASSPRTGGGNNSPLHF. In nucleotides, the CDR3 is TGTGCCAGCAGCCCTAGGACAGGAGGTGGGAATAATTCACCCCTCCACTTT.